The source of this TCR beta chain is a study of blood T cell repertoires in COVID-19. Study at large: Material from acute and convalescent COVID-19 was sourced from the United States, Italy and Spain. The cDNA or gDNA used as material had been derived from T cells, B-cell-depleted T cells, or PBMCs.

Authors' data handling: How many nucleated cells were present was estimated from reference gene primer amplification. Clones were read by immunoSEQ multiplex PCR, and TCRdb kept only the in-frame ones, dropping some. The DNA was the basis for D and trimming; V, J and clone size are from that table. The sample lists around 130,000 clones, over 80% seen once, with around 9.8% in the top ten. Trimming cost V 6 bases and J 0 bases, with 4 bases left between them. The CDR3 has 12 residues. Sequencing was done on a sample of peripheral blood. The V and J genes are TRBV12-3 or TRBV12-4 and TRBJ2-3; no definite D call. The clonotype was recovered from a man in his forties with active or convalescent COVID-19. CDR3 coding DNA: TGTGCCAGCAGGTCTAGCACAGATACGCAGTATTTT. Translated, it gives CASRSSTDTQYF.